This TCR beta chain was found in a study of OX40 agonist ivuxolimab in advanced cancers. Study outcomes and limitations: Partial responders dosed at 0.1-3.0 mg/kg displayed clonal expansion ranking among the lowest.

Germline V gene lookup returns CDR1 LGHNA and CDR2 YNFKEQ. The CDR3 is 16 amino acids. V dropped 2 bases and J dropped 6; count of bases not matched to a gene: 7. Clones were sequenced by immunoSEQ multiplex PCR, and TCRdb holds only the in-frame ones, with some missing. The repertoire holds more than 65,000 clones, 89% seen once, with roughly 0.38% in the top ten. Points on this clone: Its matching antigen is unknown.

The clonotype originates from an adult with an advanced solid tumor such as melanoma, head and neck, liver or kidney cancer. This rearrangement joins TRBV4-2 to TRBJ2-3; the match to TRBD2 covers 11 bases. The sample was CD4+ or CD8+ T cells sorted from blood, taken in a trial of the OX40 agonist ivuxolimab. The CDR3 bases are TGTGCCAGCAGCCAAAATAAACTAGCGGGAGAGGATACGCAGTATTTT. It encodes CASSQNKLAGEDTQYF.